This TCR beta chain was found in a study of T cells in women clearing cervical HPV infection. Whole-study results and caveats: A classifier using richness and V gene abundances reached an AUC of over 0.75.

Only in-frame clones appear in the TCRdb table, and some are missing; sequencing was by immunoSEQ multiplex PCR. The repertoire table contains more than 20,000 clones. The germline V gene encodes CDR1 SGHRS and CDR2 YFSETQ. The CDR3 extends over 15 amino acids. V was cut by 2 bases and J by 2 bases, with 13 bases left in between. With respect to this clone: Its antigen remains unidentified. The CDR3 is cut off 3 residues early in the read; its end comes from the germline J gene.

This chain uses TRBV5-1 with TRBJ2-5; D is perhaps TRBD1 or TRBD2 (6 bases each). Sequenced input: blood buffy coat. The receptor's source is a woman aged 18-69 years with a cervical HPV16 infection that either progressed to CIN3+ or cleared (not recorded which). The sequenced part of the CDR3 DNA is TGCGCCAGCAGCTTCCGGAGGGGACAACAAGAGACC. Protein product: CASSFRRGQQET. In full, the CDR3 is CASSFRRGQQETQYF. Full variable domain (outside the CDR3, taken from reference TRBV5-1 and TRBJ2-5): KAGVTQTPRYLIKTRGQQVTLSCSPISGHRSVSWYQQTPGQGLQFLFEYFSETQRNKGNFPGRFSGRQFSNSRSEMNVSTLELGDSALYLCASSFRRGQQETQYFGPGTRLLVL.